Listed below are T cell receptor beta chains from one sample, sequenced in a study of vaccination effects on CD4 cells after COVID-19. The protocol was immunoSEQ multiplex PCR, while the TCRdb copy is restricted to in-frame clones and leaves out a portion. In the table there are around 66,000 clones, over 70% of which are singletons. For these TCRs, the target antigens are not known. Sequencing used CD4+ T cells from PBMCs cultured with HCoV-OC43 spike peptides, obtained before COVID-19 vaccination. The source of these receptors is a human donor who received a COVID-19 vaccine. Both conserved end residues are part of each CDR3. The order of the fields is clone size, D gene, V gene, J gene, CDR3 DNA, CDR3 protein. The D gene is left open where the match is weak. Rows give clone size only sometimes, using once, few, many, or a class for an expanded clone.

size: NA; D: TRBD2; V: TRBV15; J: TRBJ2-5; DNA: TGTGCCACCAGCAGAGAGCTAGCGGGGAGAGAGACCCAGTACTTC; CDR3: CATSRELAGRETQYF
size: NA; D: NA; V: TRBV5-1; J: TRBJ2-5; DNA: TGCGCCAGCAGTCCGGGCCGTCCACCAGGATTCGAGACCCAGTACTTC; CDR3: CASSPGRPPGFETQYF
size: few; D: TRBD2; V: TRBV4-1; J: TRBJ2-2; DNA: TGCGCCAGCAGCCGGGCACTAGCGGGGGGCCAAAACACCGGGGAGCTGTTTTTT; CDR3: CASSRALAGGQNTGELFF
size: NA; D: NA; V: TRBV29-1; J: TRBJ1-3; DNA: TGCAGCGTTGTCGGACAGAACTCTGGAAACACCATATATTTT; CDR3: CSVVGQNSGNTIYF
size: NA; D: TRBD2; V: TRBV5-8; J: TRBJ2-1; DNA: TGTGCCAGCAGCCCCATAGCGGGGGTCTACAATGAGCAGTTCTTC; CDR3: CASSPIAGVYNEQFF
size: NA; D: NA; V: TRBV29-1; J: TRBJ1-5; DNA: TGCAGCGTTGCCAATTTCAATCAGCCCCAGCATTTT; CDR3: CSVANFNQPQHF
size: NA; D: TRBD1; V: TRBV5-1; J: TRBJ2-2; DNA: TGCGCCAGCAGGGGACAGGGGGACACCGGGGAGCTGTTTTTT; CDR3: CASRGQGDTGELFF
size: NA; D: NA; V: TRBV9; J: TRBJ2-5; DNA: TGTGCCAGCAGCGTAGTTGGGGGGCCTGGGACCCAGTACTTC; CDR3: CASSVVGGPGTQYF
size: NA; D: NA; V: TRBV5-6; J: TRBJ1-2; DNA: TGTGCCAGCAGCCCCCGGGACGCCCACCCTTGGGGCTACACCTTC; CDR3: CASSPRDAHPWGYTF
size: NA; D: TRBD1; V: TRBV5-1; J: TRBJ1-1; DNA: TGCGCCAGCAGCTTGGATGGGACAGGGGGGTTGGGAGCTTTCTTT; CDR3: CASSLDGTGGLGAFF
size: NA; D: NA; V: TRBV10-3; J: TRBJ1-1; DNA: TGTGCCATCAGTTCAGACACCCCGGGGACTGAAGCTTTCTTT; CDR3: CAISSDTPGTEAFF
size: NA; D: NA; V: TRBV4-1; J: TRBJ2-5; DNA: TGCGCCAGCAGCTCCAGACAGGTTTCGCAGACCCAGTACTTC; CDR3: CASSSRQVSQTQYF
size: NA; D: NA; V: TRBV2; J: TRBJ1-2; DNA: TGTGCCAGCAGTGAAAGTTCAGGAGCGGGCTACACCTTC; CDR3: CASSESSGAGYTF
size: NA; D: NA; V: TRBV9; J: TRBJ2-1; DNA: TGTGCCAGCAGCGTAGCGGGCTCCTACAATGAGCAGTTCTTC; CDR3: CASSVAGSYNEQFF
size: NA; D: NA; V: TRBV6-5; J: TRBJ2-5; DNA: TGTGCCAGCAGTTACCGGGAAGGGCAGACCCAGTACTTC; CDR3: CASSYREGQTQYF
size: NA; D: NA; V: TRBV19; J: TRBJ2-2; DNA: TGTGCCAGTAATGTGCAGGGGAACACCGGGGAGCTGTTTTTT; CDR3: CASNVQGNTGELFF
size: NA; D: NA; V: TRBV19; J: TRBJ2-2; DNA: TGTGCCAGCGATATTCCCGACAGAGCGAACACCGGGGAGCTGTTTTTT; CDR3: CASDIPDRANTGELFF
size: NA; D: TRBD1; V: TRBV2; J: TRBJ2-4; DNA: TGTGCCAGCAGTGAAGACACAGGGGGGAAAAACATTCAGTACTTC; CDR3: CASSEDTGGKNIQYF
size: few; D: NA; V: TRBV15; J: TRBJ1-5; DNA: TGTGCCACCAGCAGAGATTATCAGCCCCAGCATTTT; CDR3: CATSRDYQPQHF
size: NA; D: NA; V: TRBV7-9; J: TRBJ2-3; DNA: TGTGCCAGCAGCTTAAGGCGTCAGGGCACAGATACGCAGTATTTT; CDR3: CASSLRRQGTDTQYF
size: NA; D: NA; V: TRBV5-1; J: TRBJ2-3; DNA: TGCGCCAGCGCCCGGACCGATCCCACAGATACGCAGTATTTT; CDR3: CASARTDPTDTQYF
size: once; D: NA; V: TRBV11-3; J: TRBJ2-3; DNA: TGTGCCAGCAGCTTGGCCCAGTCCATAGATACGCAGTATTTT; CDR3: CASSLAQSIDTQYF
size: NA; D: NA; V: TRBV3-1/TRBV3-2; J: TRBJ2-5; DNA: TGTGCCAGCAGCCAAGACCCGACGGCCCAAGAGACCCAGTACTTC; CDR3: CASSQDPTAQETQYF
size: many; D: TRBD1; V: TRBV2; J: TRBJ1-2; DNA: TGTGCCAGCAGTTCGACAGGGGACTATGGCTACACCTTC; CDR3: CASSSTGDYGYTF
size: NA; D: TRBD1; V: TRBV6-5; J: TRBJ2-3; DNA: TGTGCCAGCAGCCGGGACAGGGGAGCCGATACGCAGTATTTT; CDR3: CASSRDRGADTQYF
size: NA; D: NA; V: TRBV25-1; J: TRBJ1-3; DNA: TGTGCCAGCAGTGATTCCGGCTCTGGAAACACCATATATTTT; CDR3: CASSDSGSGNTIYF
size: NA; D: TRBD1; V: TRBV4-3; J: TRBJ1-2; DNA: TGCGCCAGCAGCCAAACAGGGGAATATGGCTACACCTTC; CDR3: CASSQTGEYGYTF
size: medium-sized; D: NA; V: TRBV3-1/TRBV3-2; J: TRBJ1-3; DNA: TGTGCCAGCAGCCAAGACAGCTCTGGAAACACCATATATTTT; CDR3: CASSQDSSGNTIYF
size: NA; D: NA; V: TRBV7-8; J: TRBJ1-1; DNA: TGTGCCAGCAGTAAAGACCGGGACGGGACTTTCTTT; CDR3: CASSKDRDGTFF
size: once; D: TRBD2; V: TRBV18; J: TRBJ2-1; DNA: TGTGCCAGCTCACCTCTGGGGGGGTCAGGCCAGGGCTACAATGAGCAGTTCTTC; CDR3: CASSPLGGSGQGYNEQFF
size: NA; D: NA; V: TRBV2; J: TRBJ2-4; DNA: TGTGCCAGCCGAGGGGGGGGAGCCATTCAGTACTTC; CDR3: CASRGGGAIQYF
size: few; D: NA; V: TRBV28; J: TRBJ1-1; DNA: TGTGCCAGCAGGCCTCCTACAGGTAGCATAAACTTTGAAGCTTTCTTT; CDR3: CASRPPTGSINFEAFF
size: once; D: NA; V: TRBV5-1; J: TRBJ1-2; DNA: TGCGCCAGCAGCTTGGGGGGAGATGGCTACACCTTC; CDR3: CASSLGGDGYTF
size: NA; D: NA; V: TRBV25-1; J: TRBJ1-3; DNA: TGTGCCAGCAGTGCGGCCGGTAGCAGGGACACCATATATTTT; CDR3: CASSAAGSRDTIYF
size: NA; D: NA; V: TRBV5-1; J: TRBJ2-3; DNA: TGCGCCAGCAGCAGGGCGCTGAGAGATACGCAGTATTTT; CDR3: CASSRALRDTQYF
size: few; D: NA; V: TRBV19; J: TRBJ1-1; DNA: TGTGCCAGTAGTATTATCAACAGTGGTAGCGCTGAAGCTTTCTTT; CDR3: CASSIINSGSAEAFF
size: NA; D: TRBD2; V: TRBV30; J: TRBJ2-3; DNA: TGTGCCTGGGTAGCGGGGAGCACAGATACGCAGTATTTT; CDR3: CAWVAGSTDTQYF
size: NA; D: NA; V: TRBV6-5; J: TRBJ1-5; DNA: TGTGCCAGCAGGGATGGGGGGACACAAAATCAGCCCCAGCATTTT; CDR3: CASRDGGTQNQPQHF
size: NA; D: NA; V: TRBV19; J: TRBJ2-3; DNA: TGTGCCAGCTCGTGGCAGGGGTATGGGTTCGGCACAGATACGCAGTATTTT; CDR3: CASSWQGYGFGTDTQYF
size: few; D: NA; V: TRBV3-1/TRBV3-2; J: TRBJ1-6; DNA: TGTGCCAGCAGCCAAGTGGGGGATTCACCCCTCCACTTT; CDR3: CASSQVGDSPLHF
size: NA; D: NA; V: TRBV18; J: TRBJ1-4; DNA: TGTGCCAGCTCACCTGGGAGGACTAATGAAAAACTGTTTTTT; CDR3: CASSPGRTNEKLFF
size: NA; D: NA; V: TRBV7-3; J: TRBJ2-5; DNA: TGTGCCAGCAGCCCCCAGGGGGGCGAGACCCAGTACTTC; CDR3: CASSPQGGETQYF
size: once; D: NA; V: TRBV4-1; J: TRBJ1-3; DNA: TGCGCCAGCAGCCAAGACGTCTACTCTGGAAACACCATATATTTT; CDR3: CASSQDVYSGNTIYF
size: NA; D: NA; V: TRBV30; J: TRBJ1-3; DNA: TGTGCCTGGAGTTTGGGACGGGGAAACACCATATATTTT; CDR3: CAWSLGRGNTIYF
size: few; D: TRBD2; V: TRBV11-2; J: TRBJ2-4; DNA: TGTGCCAGCAGCTTAGTTTCCCTAGCGGGGGCCGCACAGTACTTC; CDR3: CASSLVSLAGAAQYF
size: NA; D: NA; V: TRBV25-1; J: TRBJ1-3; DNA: TGTGCCAGCCAATCTTCCCGGGACGGTGGAAAGACCATATATTTT; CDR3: CASQSSRDGGKTIYF
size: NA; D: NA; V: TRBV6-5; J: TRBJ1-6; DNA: TGTGCCGGGGGGGAGATTCAATCCTATAATTCACCCCTCCACTTT; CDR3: CAGGEIQSYNSPLHF
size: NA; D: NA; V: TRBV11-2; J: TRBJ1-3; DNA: TGTGCCAGCAGCTTACCCGGGACGGCTGGAAACACCATATATTTT; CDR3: CASSLPGTAGNTIYF
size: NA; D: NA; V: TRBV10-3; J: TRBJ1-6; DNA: TGTGCCATCAGTGAGTCCCGGTCACCCCTCCACTTT; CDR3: CAISESRSPLHF
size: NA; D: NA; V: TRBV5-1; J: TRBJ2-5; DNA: TGCGCCAGCAGCTCAACAGTATTACAAGAGACCCAGTACTTC; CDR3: CASSSTVLQETQYF
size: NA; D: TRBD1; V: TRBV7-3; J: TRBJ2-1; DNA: TGTGCCAGCAGCTCACCGGGACAGGGTAGGAATGAGCAGTTCTTC; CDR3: CASSSPGQGRNEQFF
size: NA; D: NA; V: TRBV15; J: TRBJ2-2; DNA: TGTGCCACCAGCAGAGTAGGGATCACCGGGGAGCTGTTTTTT; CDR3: CATSRVGITGELFF
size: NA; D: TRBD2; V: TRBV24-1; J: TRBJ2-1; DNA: TGTGCCACCAGTGATGGGAAAGCGGGGGTCTACAATGAGCAGTTCTTC; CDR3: CATSDGKAGVYNEQFF
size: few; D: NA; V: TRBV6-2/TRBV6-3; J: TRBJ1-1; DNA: TGTGCCAGCAGTTCTACAAAGACGGGCACTGAAGCTTTCTTT; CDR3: CASSSTKTGTEAFF
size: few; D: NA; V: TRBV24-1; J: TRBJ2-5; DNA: TGTGCCACCAGTGGAACAGTCCAAGAGACCCAGTACTTC; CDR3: CATSGTVQETQYF
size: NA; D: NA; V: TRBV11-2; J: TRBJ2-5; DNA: TGTGCCAGCAGCTTAGAGGGACATCGGGAATCGACCCAGTACTTC; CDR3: CASSLEGHRESTQYF
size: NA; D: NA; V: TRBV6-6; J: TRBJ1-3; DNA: TGTGCCAGCAGTCCGGTTTACGGTGCCGACTCTGGAAACACCATATATTTT; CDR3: CASSPVYGADSGNTIYF